The present T cell receptor beta chain was sequenced within a study of molecular identifiers for immune sequencing clone quantification. This CDR3 contains 15 residues. V gave up 3 bases and J gave up 6 bases, with 15 bases separating them. From germline, CDR1 is LNHDA and CDR2 SQIVND (reference sequence). As regards this clonotype: The antigen remains undetermined.

Study observations and caveats: Highly expanded clone sizes could be underestimated by identical TCR molecules that share a barcode.

Each CDR3 protein is one row after TCRdb ran MiXCR on the PCR reads. The sample consists of 85,000 to 90,000 distinct CDR3 sequences, approximately 23% of them appearing once. The sample was naive CD8+ T cells from blood, with Jurkat cell RNA spiked in. As to subset: FACS-sorted CD8+CD4-CCR7+CD45RA+ naive T cells. The sequence derives from a human donor in good health. Some libraries in this study had Jurkat cell RNA spiked in. The rearrangement joins TRBV19 to TRBJ2-1; no definite D call. In nucleotides, the CDR3 is TGTGCCAGTAGTATGGTCCAACCAACAAGCAATGAGCAGTTCTTC. It codes for CASSMVQPTSNEQFF.